This T cell receptor beta chain was observed in a study of regulatory T cells in long-lasting Graves disease (dated by TCRdb to about 2021). Background on the whole study: In the newly diagnosed Graves' disease group, patients had been taking antithyroid drugs for less than 3 months. A total of some 35 samples underwent TCR sequencing, from some 13 patients with persistent Graves' disease and 20 patients with newly diagnosed Graves' disease. The study was registered as a clinical trial and conducted in China. This study used TCR sequencing and RNA sequencing of peripheral blood to compare persistent Graves' disease patients against newly diagnosed Graves' disease patients.

The meaning of the sample's time point label: newly diagnosed GD, antithyroid drugs for less than 3 months. For both TCR sequencing and RNA sequencing, RNA was extracted from PBMCs using TRIzol. The diagnosis of Graves' disease followed American Thyroid Association guidelines. Patients were recruited from an endocrinology department in Xi'an, China. Each patient gave around 9 milliliters of peripheral blood, collected in an EDTA anticoagulant tube. Ficoll Paque Plus density gradient separation was used to isolate PBMCs, and no additional T cell sorting was done. RNA quality was checked with an Agilent 2100 Bioanalyzer and agarose gel, and concentration with a NanoDrop 2000. Broader findings and caveats from the paper: Peripheral blood alone was examined, since thyroid tissue, which constituted the primary lesion, could not be accessed. Preferential use of TRBV28, TRBJ1-2 and TRBJ2-5 was observed in persistent disease, whereas TRBV20-1 and TRBJ2-1 were favored in newly diagnosed disease. Persistent patients shared more public clonotypes among themselves (around 2,700) than newly diagnosed patients did (approximately 970). As a limitation, the authors acknowledged that the small sample size may reduce accuracy. Compared with newly diagnosed patients, patients with persistent Graves' disease had lower TCR Shannon entropy and fewer highly expanded clones, which suggests clonal expansion. Only the TCR beta chain was sequenced and analyzed.

This clonotype was observed at least ten times. This receptor's antigen is unknown. No clone much larger than this one lies a single base away; base qualities are absent. The CDR3 holds 18 amino acids from the cysteine to the phenylalanine. The sequence is cut down to CDR3 DNA, 54 bases in frame from base 1. From V the trimming removes 0 bases and from J it removes 5 bases, while the gene matches leave 11 bases of the junction unaccounted for. The germline V gene supplies CDR1 SGHRS and CDR2 YFSETQ. The library was obtained by multiplex PCR. Sequencing used an Illumina HiSeq 4000. iRepertoire HTBI primers and Arm-PCR amplification of CDR3 regions were used to construct TCR beta libraries. Before sequencing, the PCR products went through gel purification. The published analysis was carried out like this. Across samples, 60 to 75 TRBV and 14 TRBJ segments were identified and used for gene usage analysis of CDR3 amino acid clonotypes. COPE and FqMerger were used to merge filtered high-quality paired reads into contigs. Contigs were aligned with BLAST to IMGT TRBV, TRBD and TRBJ reference genes, and CDR3 was defined per IMGT. Any clonotype with a frequency above 0.1% was counted as a highly expanded clone. Shannon entropy was used to measure repertoire diversity, and the Gini coefficient was used to measure V-J evenness. A clonotype found in more than one individual was treated as public. TCRdb reprocessed the public reads (quality trimming at Q25 with fastp, clone calling with MiXCR) and kept in-frame beta chains. Rows are combined by CDR3 protein, so each entry shows the most common genes and DNA. The V and J calls and clone size come from TCRdb's table, not from the authors' own analysis. This sample is represented by about 310,000 distinct CDR3 sequences; approximately 20% of them were singletons. Less than 40% of the sample is taken by the ten largest.

The chain couples TRBV5-1 to TRBJ2-5, with 12 bases matching TRBD1. The origin of this receptor is a female donor with Graves disease. This specimen was peripheral blood mononuclear cells (PBMCs), taken at new diagnosis, from a patient treated with antithyroid drugs. The CDR3 region reads CASSLAVGDRGRAETQYF. The DNA is TGCGCCAGCAGCTTGGCCGTGGGGGACAGGGGGCGTGCGGAGACCCAGTACTTC.